This T cell receptor (beta chain) was retrieved from a study of cytomegalovirus exposure and HLA in healthy donors. Notes on the study in general: Earlier analysis found most TCR beta V segments productive about 90% or about 30% of the time. Reportedly, TCR beta sequences accurately predicted HLA-A and HLA-B alleles in most subjects.

The study ran its PCR with 60 Vbeta and 13 Jbeta primers. Clones were read by immunoSEQ multiplex PCR, and TCRdb kept only the in-frame ones, dropping some. Of tens of thousands of clones in the sample, approximately 76% are singletons; the top ten hold less than 10%. Trimming removed 7 bases from V and 5 bases from J; junction bases left unmatched: 4. This CDR3 region has 13 residues. Germline CDR1 WSHSY, CDR2 SAAADI. As concerns this clone: Its antigen is unidentified.

The sample comprised PBMCs. The chain links TRBV10-2 to TRBJ2-5, with 10 bases aligning to TRBD2. The TCR was taken from a woman aged 25 to 45 in good health and CMV-seropositive. CDR3 in amino acids: CASKLAGRETQYF. Written as DNA, the CDR3 is TGCGCCAGCAAACTAGCGGGAAGGGAGACCCAGTACTTC.